Many counts were recorded for the clone carrying this T cell receptor (beta chain). The CDR3 is 12 residues long. V lost 4 bases to trimming and J lost 4 bases, with 7 bases between them. These data belong to a study of identical twins. TCRdb recomputed calls from the 5' RACE reads with MiXCR, one row per CDR3 protein. The data contain hundreds of thousands of distinct CDR3 sequences, roughly 9.4% of them seen just once; the ten biggest clones take up 5.1%. This chain joins TRBV12-3 or TRBV12-4 and TRBJ1-2; D is unclear. The receptor was derived from a woman aged 18-29 years in good health. The source material was memory (CD45RO+) T cells sorted from blood. The CDR3 coding sequence is TGTGCCAGCAGTTCGAGGACCTATGGCTACACCTTC. Its translation: CASSSRTYGYTF.